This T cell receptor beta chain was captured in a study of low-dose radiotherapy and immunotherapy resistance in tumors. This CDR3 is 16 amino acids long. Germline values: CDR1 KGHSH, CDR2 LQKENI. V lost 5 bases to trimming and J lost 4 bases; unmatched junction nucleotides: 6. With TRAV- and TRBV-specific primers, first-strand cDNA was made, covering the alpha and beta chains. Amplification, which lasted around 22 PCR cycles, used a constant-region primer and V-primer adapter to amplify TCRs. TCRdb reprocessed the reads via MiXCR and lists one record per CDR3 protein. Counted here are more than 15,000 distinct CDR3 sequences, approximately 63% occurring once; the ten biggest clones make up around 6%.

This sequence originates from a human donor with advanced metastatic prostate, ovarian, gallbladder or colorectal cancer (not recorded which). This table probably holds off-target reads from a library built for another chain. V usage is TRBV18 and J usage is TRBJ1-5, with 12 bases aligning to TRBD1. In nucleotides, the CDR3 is TGTGCCAGCTCAACGCGGGACAGGGGGCAAAATCAGCCCCAGCATTTT. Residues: CASSTRDRGQNQPQHF.